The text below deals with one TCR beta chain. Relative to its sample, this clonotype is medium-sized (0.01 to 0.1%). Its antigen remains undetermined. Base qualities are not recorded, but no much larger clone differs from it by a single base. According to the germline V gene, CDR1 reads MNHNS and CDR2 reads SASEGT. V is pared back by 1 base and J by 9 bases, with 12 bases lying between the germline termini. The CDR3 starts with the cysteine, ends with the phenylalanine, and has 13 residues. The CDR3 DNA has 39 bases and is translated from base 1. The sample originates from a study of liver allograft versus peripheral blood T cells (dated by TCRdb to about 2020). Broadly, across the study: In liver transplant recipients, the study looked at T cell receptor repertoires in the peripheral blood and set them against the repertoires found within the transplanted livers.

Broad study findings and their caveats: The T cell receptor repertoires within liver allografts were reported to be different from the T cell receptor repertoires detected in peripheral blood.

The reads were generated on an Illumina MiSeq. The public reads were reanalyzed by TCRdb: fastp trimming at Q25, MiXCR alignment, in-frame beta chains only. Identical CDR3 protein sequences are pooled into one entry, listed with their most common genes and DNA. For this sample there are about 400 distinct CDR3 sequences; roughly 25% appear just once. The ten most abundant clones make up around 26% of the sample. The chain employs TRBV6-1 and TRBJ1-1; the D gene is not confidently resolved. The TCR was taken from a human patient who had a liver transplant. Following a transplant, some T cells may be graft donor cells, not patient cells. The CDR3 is CASSEDGRKKAFF. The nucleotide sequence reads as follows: TGTGCCAGCAGTGAAGACGGCAGGAAAAAAGCTTTCTTT.